These T cell receptor beta chains were read from a single sample in a study of T cell repertoires in cytomegalovirus infection. One entry per CDR3 protein, called by TCRdb with MiXCR from the reads. This sample has about 310,000 distinct CDR3 sequences, with roughly 16% found just once. What was sequenced was PBMCs. The receptors derive from a human donor in good health (CMV status not recorded). Some clones in this sample may be carry-over from other donors' samples. CDR3s include the opening cysteine and the closing phenylalanine or tryptophan. Fields, in order: clone size, V gene, D gene, J gene, CDR3 length, CDR3 DNA, CDR3 protein. A D gene is named only where the DNA matches it firmly. Clone sizes are given selectively: once, few, many, or a class where the clone is expanded.

abundance: once
v_gene: TRBV20-1
d_gene: TRBD1
j_gene: TRBJ2-7
len: 14
CDR3nt: TGCAGTGCTAGAGATCGAGGGACAGGCTACGAGCAGTACTTC
CDR3aa: CSARDRGTGYEQYF

abundance: many
v_gene: TRBV7-2
d_gene: -
j_gene: TRBJ2-1
len: 14
CDR3nt: TGTGCCAGCAGCCCAGCGGCAGATACCCATGAGCAGTTCTTC
CDR3aa: CASSPAADTHEQFF

abundance: few
v_gene: TRBV4-1
d_gene: -
j_gene: TRBJ2-5
len: 16
CDR3nt: TGCGCCAGCAGCACTCCGTGGGTCAACTACCAAGAGACCCAGTACTTC
CDR3aa: CASSTPWVNYQETQYF

abundance: many
v_gene: TRBV7-2
d_gene: TRBD1
j_gene: TRBJ2-1
len: 14
CDR3nt: TGTGCCAGCAGTTTGGACAGGGGCCACAATGAGCAGTTCTTC
CDR3aa: CASSLDRGHNEQFF

abundance: many
v_gene: TRBV7-6
d_gene: -
j_gene: TRBJ2-5
len: 16
CDR3nt: TGTGCCAGCAGCTTAGTTTCTTGGAGGTTACAAGAGACCCAGTACTTC
CDR3aa: CASSLVSWRLQETQYF

abundance: -
v_gene: TRBV19
d_gene: -
j_gene: TRBJ2-7
len: 16
CDR3nt: TGTGCCAGTAGTACGAGATTTGGGGGATCAGTGTACGAGCAGTACTTC
CDR3aa: CASSTRFGGSVYEQYF

abundance: few
v_gene: TRBV15
d_gene: -
j_gene: TRBJ2-5
len: 13
CDR3nt: TGTGCCACCAGCAGAGCCTCAGGAGAGACCCAGTACTTC
CDR3aa: CATSRASGETQYF

abundance: -
v_gene: TRBV4-3
d_gene: -
j_gene: TRBJ2-3
len: 14
CDR3nt: TGCGCCAGCAGCCAATATCCTAGCACAGATACGCAGTATTTT
CDR3aa: CASSQYPSTDTQYF

abundance: -
v_gene: TRBV6-5
d_gene: -
j_gene: TRBJ1-6
len: 16
CDR3nt: TGTGCCAGCAGACGACCGGGGAACTCCTATAATTCACCCCTCCACTTT
CDR3aa: CASRRPGNSYNSPLHF

abundance: -
v_gene: TRBV12-3/TRBV12-4
d_gene: -
j_gene: TRBJ2-5
len: 14
CDR3nt: TGTGCCACCACCGGCCCAGGGTCCCGGGAGACCCAGTACTTC
CDR3aa: CATTGPGSRETQYF

abundance: many
v_gene: TRBV7-2
d_gene: -
j_gene: TRBJ2-5
len: 16
CDR3nt: TGTGCCAGCAGCCCAACCCCTCGCAGGGGCGGGGAGACCCAGTACTTC
CDR3aa: CASSPTPRRGGETQYF

abundance: many
v_gene: TRBV7-8
d_gene: -
j_gene: TRBJ1-2
len: 13
CDR3nt: TGTGCCAGCAGCTTAACGCGGACAGCTGGCTACACCTTC
CDR3aa: CASSLTRTAGYTF

abundance: -
v_gene: TRBV29-1
d_gene: -
j_gene: TRBJ2-3
len: 13
CDR3nt: TGCAGCGTTGAGGACAGAAGCACAGATACGCAGTATTTT
CDR3aa: CSVEDRSTDTQYF

abundance: few
v_gene: TRBV7-2
d_gene: -
j_gene: TRBJ1-1
len: 15
CDR3nt: TGTGCCAGCAGCTTACCCGGGGTCAGGGGCACTGAAGCTTTCTTT
CDR3aa: CASSLPGVRGTEAFF

abundance: -
v_gene: TRBV6-6
d_gene: -
j_gene: TRBJ1-5
len: 12
CDR3nt: TGTGCCAGCAGCCAAAAAGGGGGGGCCCAGCATTTT
CDR3aa: CASSQKGGAQHF

abundance: many
v_gene: TRBV7-8
d_gene: -
j_gene: TRBJ2-2
len: 15
CDR3nt: TGTGCCAGCAGCCTGACGACTAGGCGAGCCGGGGAGCTGTTTTTT
CDR3aa: CASSLTTRRAGELFF

abundance: many
v_gene: TRBV7-2
d_gene: TRBD1
j_gene: TRBJ1-5
len: 15
CDR3nt: TGTGCCAGCAGCTTACGGGACAGTAGCAATCAGCCCCAGCATTTT
CDR3aa: CASSLRDSSNQPQHF

abundance: -
v_gene: TRBV12-3/TRBV12-4
d_gene: -
j_gene: TRBJ1-3
len: 14
CDR3nt: TGTGCCGGAAGCCGGACGGGATCTGGAAACACCATATATTTT
CDR3aa: CAGSRTGSGNTIYF

abundance: -
v_gene: TRBV6-5
d_gene: -
j_gene: TRBJ1-5
len: 12
CDR3nt: TGTGCCACTCGAGGCCCCAATCAGCCCCAGCATTTT
CDR3aa: CATRGPNQPQHF

abundance: many
v_gene: TRBV7-2
d_gene: -
j_gene: TRBJ2-1
len: 14
CDR3nt: TGTGCCAGCAGCCTCCCCCGCAGGAGTGGTGAGCAGTTCTTC
CDR3aa: CASSLPRRSGEQFF

abundance: many
v_gene: TRBV7-8
d_gene: -
j_gene: TRBJ2-2
len: 13
CDR3nt: TGTGCCAGCAGCTTAGGAAGTGCCGGGGAGCTGTTTTTT
CDR3aa: CASSLGSAGELFF

abundance: many
v_gene: TRBV7-8
d_gene: -
j_gene: TRBJ1-5
len: 14
CDR3nt: TGTGCCAGCAGCTTAATCTCCTTCAATCAGCCCCAGCATTTT
CDR3aa: CASSLISFNQPQHF

abundance: -
v_gene: TRBV12-3/TRBV12-4
d_gene: -
j_gene: TRBJ1-5
len: 15
CDR3nt: TGTGCCAGCAGTCCTCGACAGGTTAGCAATCAGCCCCAGCATTTT
CDR3aa: CASSPRQVSNQPQHF

abundance: few
v_gene: TRBV12-3/TRBV12-4
d_gene: TRBD2
j_gene: TRBJ2-3
len: 17
CDR3nt: TGTGCCACGGCGGGACTAGCGGGCGGTACTAGCACAGATACGCAGTATTTT
CDR3aa: CATAGLAGGTSTDTQYF

abundance: many
v_gene: TRBV5-5
d_gene: -
j_gene: TRBJ2-1
len: 14
CDR3nt: TGTGCCAGCAGCTTGGGCGGGGTCTACAATGAGCAGTTCTTC
CDR3aa: CASSLGGVYNEQFF

abundance: many
v_gene: TRBV7-2
d_gene: -
j_gene: TRBJ2-7
len: 13
CDR3nt: TGTGCCAGCACCGTAAGGGGCGGTTACGAGCAGTACTTC
CDR3aa: CASTVRGGYEQYF

abundance: few
v_gene: TRBV5-1
d_gene: TRBD1
j_gene: TRBJ2-6
len: 18
CDR3nt: TGCGCCAGCAGCTCTGGGACAGGGGTTTCCTCTGGGGCCAACGTCCTGACTTTC
CDR3aa: CASSSGTGVSSGANVLTF

abundance: many
v_gene: TRBV20-1
d_gene: TRBD1
j_gene: TRBJ2-2
len: 14
CDR3nt: TGCAGTGCTAGGGGACAGAGTAACACCGGGGAGCTGTTTTTT
CDR3aa: CSARGQSNTGELFF

abundance: -
v_gene: TRBV7-6
d_gene: -
j_gene: TRBJ1-4
len: 16
CDR3nt: TGTGCCAGCAGCTTCGCGGCACCTATGGGGGATGAAAAACTGTTTTTT
CDR3aa: CASSFAAPMGDEKLFF

abundance: -
v_gene: TRBV6-2/TRBV6-3
d_gene: -
j_gene: TRBJ2-5
len: 15
CDR3nt: TGTGCCAGCAGTTACGACAGGAGAAGCCAAGAGACCCAGTACTTC
CDR3aa: CASSYDRRSQETQYF

abundance: many
v_gene: TRBV5-1
d_gene: TRBD2
j_gene: TRBJ2-2
len: 16
CDR3nt: TGCGCCGGGCGAGCGGGGGACCCCGCGAACACCGGGGAGCTGTTTTTT
CDR3aa: CAGRAGDPANTGELFF